This T cell receptor beta chain was recovered during a study of CD8+CD57+ T cells in acquired aplastic anemia. Study findings and constraints: Researchers report that around 31 CD8+ CDR3 sequences appeared in both patients and controls.

Genomic DNA acted as the template from which TCR beta VDJ combination and CDR3 sequence profiling were carried out. TCRdb reanalysed the reads using MiXCR and keeps one entry per CDR3 protein. The sample lists some 44,000 distinct CDR3 sequences, 65% to 70% seen once, with around 22% in the top ten. This clonotype was found many times. Its specificity is not known. Per the germline V gene, CDR1 is SGHRS and CDR2 is YFSETQ. This CDR3 is 16 amino acids long. V lost 4 bases and J lost 1; bases outside the gene matches: 8. Source material: sorted CD4+, CD8+, or CD8+CD57+ T cells (not recorded which) from PBMCs. The J gene is TRBJ1-3, the V gene TRBV5-1, with 7 bases fitting TRBD1. This clonotype was sampled from a human donor in good health, serving as a control. The CDR3 DNA is TGCGCCAGCAGCAGGGACAGCACCGGGTCTGGAAACACCATATATTTT. Its translation is CASSRDSTGSGNTIYF. Full variable domain (missing parts from reference TRBV5-1 and TRBJ1-3): KAGVTQTPRYLIKTRGQQVTLSCSPISGHRSVSWYQQTPGQGLQFLFEYFSETQRNKGNFPGRFSGRQFSNSRSEMNVSTLELGDSALYLCASSRDSTGSGNTIYFGEGSWLTVV.